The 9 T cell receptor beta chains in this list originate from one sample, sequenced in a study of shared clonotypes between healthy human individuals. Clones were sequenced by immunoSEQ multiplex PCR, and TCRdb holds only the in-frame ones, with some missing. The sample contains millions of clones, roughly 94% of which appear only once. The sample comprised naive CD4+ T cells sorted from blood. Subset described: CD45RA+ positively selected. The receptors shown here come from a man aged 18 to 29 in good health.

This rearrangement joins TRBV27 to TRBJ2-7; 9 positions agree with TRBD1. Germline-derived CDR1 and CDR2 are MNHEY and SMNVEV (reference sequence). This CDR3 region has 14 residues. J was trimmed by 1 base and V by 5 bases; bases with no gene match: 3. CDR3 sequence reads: CASSTGQGSYEQYF. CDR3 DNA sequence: TGTGCCAGCAGTACGGGACAGGGATCCTACGAGCAGTACTTC.

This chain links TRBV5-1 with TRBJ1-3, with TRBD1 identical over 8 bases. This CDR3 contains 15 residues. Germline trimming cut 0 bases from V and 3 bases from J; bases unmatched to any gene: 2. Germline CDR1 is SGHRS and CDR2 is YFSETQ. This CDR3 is CASSLVTGVGNTIYF. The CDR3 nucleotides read TGCGCCAGCAGCTTGGTGACAGGGGTTGGAAACACCATATATTTT.

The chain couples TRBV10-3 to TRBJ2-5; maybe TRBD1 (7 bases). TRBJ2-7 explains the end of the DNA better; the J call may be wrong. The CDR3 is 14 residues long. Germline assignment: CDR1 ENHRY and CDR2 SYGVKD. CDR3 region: CAITQGISGGEQYF. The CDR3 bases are TGTGCCATCACACAGGGGATTAGCGGCGGCGAGCAGTACTTC.

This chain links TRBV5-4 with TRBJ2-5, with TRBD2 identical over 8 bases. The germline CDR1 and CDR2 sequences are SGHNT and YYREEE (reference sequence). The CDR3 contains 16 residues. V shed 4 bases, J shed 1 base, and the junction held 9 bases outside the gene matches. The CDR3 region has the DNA TGTGCCAGCAGCCCTACCGGGACTAGGGGCCAAGAGACCCAGTACTTC. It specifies CASSPTGTRGQETQYF.

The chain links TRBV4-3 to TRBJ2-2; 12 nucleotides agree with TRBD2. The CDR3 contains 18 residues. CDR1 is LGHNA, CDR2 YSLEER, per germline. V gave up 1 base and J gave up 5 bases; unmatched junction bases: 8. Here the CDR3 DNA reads TGCGCCAGCAGCCAAGTCCTAGCGGGAGGGCCTAGGACCGGGGAGCTGTTTTTT. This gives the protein CASSQVLAGGPRTGELFF.

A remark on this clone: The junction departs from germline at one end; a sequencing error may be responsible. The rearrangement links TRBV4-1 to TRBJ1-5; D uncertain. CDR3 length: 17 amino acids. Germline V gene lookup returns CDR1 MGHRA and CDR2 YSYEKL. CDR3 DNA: TGCGCCAGCAGTCAAGGCCCCGATGTACGGATTAATCAGCCCCAGCATTTT. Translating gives CASSQGPDVRINQPQHF.

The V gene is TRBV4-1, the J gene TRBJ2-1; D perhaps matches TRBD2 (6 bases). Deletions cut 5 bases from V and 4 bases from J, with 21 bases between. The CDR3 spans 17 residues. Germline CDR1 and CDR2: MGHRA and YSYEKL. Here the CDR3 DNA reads TGCGCCAGCAGCTTGGCCGAGCGGGCCAGTGGGTACAATGAGCAGTTCTTC. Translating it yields CASSLAERASGYNEQFF.

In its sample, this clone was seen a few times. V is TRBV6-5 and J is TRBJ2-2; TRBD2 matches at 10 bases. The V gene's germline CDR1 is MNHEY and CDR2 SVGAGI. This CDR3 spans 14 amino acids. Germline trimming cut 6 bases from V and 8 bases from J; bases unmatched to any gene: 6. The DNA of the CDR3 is TGTGCCAGCAGGCTAGCGGGAGTCACGGGGGAGCTGTTTTTT. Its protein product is CASRLAGVTGELFF.

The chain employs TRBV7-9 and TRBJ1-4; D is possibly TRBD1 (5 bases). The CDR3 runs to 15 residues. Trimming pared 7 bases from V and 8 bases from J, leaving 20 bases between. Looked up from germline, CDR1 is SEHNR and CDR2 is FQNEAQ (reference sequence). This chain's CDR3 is CASKGVLGVAEKLFF. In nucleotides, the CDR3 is TGTGCCAGCAAAGGGGTACTTGGGGTGGCCGAAAAACTGTTTTTT.